This TCR beta chain was found in a study of cytomegalovirus exposure and HLA in healthy donors (dated by TCRdb to 2017 to 2019). General notes on the study: An earlier analysis of a few hundred of the donors reported approximately 260 Gb of sequence data and 95 million to 140 million unique TCR beta sequences obtained from some 200 million T cells. An early release covering some 640 HLA-typed donors comprised approximately 290 gigabases of sequencing data and roughly 86 million unique TCR sequences. Among the roughly 380 genotyped donors, approximately 81% belonged to the genetic ancestry cluster associated with self-reported Caucasian donors. The aim of the study was to test whether cataloging public T cell receptors could identify signatures of past pathogen exposure. Using immunosequencing, the study profiled T cell repertoires from 500 to 800 subjects and related those repertoires to cytomegalovirus serostatus. Besides the first cohort of some 670 subjects, a separate validation cohort made up of roughly 130 different subjects was used. To predict cytomegalovirus infection status, the study brought together high-throughput TCR immunosequencing, statistical association of individual TCRs with disease status, and machine learning. A later analysis re-analyzed previously published TCR beta repertoires from roughly 600 donors and added high-resolution HLA genotyping to study TCR occurrence patterns. Rather than using new phenotypic data, the later analysis identified candidate immune exposures from TCR beta sequences and from how often those sequences occurred across donors. An earlier analysis of around 640 of the donors used high-throughput TCR beta sequencing to judge whether each TCR beta V gene segment behaved as functional or pseudogenic. Donor age, sex, ethnicity and CMV serostatus were compiled together with the repertoire data. A later genetic analysis used genome-wide SNP genotypes for about three fifths of the 666 donors, treating that subset as a discovery cohort. Every discovery cohort repertoire had been produced on one sequencing platform. Class I and class II HLA loci were covered by the typing at four-digit resolution. Typing coverage differed by locus: A, B, C, DRB1 and DQB1 were typed in roughly 629-630 donors, DQA1 in 500 to 550, DPA1 in 600 to 610, and DPB1 in approximately 450. Because of strong linkage in the cohort, roughly five DR-DQ haplotypes were treated as single units for association and clustering. Among 398 genotyped donors of the cohort, an average of around 250,000 unique TCR beta nucleotide sequences was sequenced per donor, of which roughly 17% were non-productive. Overall results and qualifications from the work: According to the authors, the approach could potentially be generalized to other disease states and immunological phenotypes. Because counts were too low, about 18 rarely observed V segments, including chromosome 9 orphons, were excluded from the earlier analysis of 587 of the donors. A group of highly shared sequence variants was considered likely to be a technical artifact of the sequencing pipeline. A further reported finding was that TCR beta sequences accurately predicted the HLA-A and HLA-B alleles for most subjects in the first cohort. Cytomegalovirus status was reported to be diagnosed by the classifier with high specificity and sensitivity in both the original and validation cohorts. At a false discovery rate of 0.05, a later analysis linked fewer than 20,000 TCR beta sequences to specific HLA alleles. Because some donors lacked HLA typing at each locus, the association tests relied only on the typed subset. In a later analysis, the rate of TCR association differed among HLA loci, with DRB1 alleles having the most associated TCRs and HLA-C alleles having the fewest. Broadly in line with IMGT annotations, most TCR beta V segments showed up in productive rearrangements about 90% or about 30% of the time in an earlier analysis of around 550 of the donors. In the study, around 160 TCR beta chains were listed as associated with cytomegalovirus. The cohort was sequenced for TCR beta chains only, and without alpha or paired-chain data the features that could be detected were limited. For the cohort, immune exposure information was limited to CMV serostatus. Three of the identified cytomegalovirus-associated TCR beta chains were confirmed in vitro to be specific for cytomegalovirus antigens. Compared with equally common non-associated chains, HLA-associated TCR beta chains in a later analysis were more clonally expanded and had lower generation probabilities. According to a later analysis, parvovirus B19, influenza, CMV and Epstein-Barr virus appeared linked to several top co-occurrence clusters. Most TCR sequences were seen in very few donors, while some public TCRs were found in many individuals. Correlated functional status among segregating V segments might be attributable to linkage disequilibrium, but an unknown experimental factor could not be ruled out. A later genetic analysis reported fewer N-insertions in productive TCRs among donors in an Asian-associated ancestry cluster than the approximately 670-donor mean. The 87-base-pair reads could not distinguish some IMGT-functional V segments, including TRBV6-2 and TRBV6-3, so those segments were excluded. In a later genetic analysis, a missense DCLRE1C variant was associated with V-gene and J-gene trimming of TCR beta chains, and the association was replicated in an independent cohort. Presence/absence analyses assumed roughly uniform sequencing depth across donors, an assumption that may not hold. When HLA alleles, especially DR and DQ, strongly co-occurred, attributing TCR associations to individual alleles was difficult. Most CMV-associated TCR beta chains appeared to be HLA-restricted in a later analysis, and the HLA associations seemed to be driven largely by CMV exposure.

The cohort was made up of about 610 healthy bone marrow donors. All cohort members were sampled while nominally healthy, although unrecorded immune exposures were likely present. The donor was CMV seropositive and belonged to the group of 270 or so seropositive cohort members. A peripheral blood sample was collected from each donor, and TCR beta sequencing was performed on peripheral blood mononuclear cells. Genomic DNA was extracted from the blood cell samples with the Qiagen DNeasy Blood Extraction Kit. Preparation of the library involved the immunoSEQ multiplex PCR assay. For the multiplex PCR, a mixture combining 60 forward primers for TCR Vbeta segments and 13 reverse primers for TCR Jbeta segments was used. The CDR3 region of rearranged TCR beta genes was amplified from genomic DNA with a multiplex PCR assay. On the Illumina HiSeq System, the amplified TCR beta libraries were sequenced as 87-base-pair reads. On the authors' methods: Across the 500 to 700 repertoires, a later analysis counted roughly 84 million unique TCR beta chains, around 10 million of which were shared by at least two donors. Raw reads were error-corrected and collapsed into unique sequences with a nearest-neighbor algorithm that merged closely related sequences to remove PCR and sequencing errors. To assign V, D and J gene segments, CDR3 sequences were aligned to IMGT reference sequences. For a sequence to be retained, a match of at least six nucleotides to both a V gene segment and a J gene segment was required. A rearrangement counted as productive if the CDR3 had no stop codons and remained in frame with V and J, and every other rearrangement counted as non-productive. CDR3 was defined by IMGT convention, running from the second conserved V-encoded cysteine to the conserved J-encoded phenylalanine. The earlier analysis of fewer than 750 of the donors excluded sequences that lacked an unambiguous match to a single V gene segment. In an earlier analysis of 587 of the donors, a V segment was called functional when productive rearrangements were above 56.7%, and segregating when the standard deviation between donors exceeded 5%. A statistical classification framework was developed to diagnose cytomegalovirus status using the catalog of TCR beta chain sequences. V and J gene assignment, in a later analysis, came from comparing TCR nucleotide sequences with IMGT/GENE-DB human TR gene sequences. In a later analysis, CDR3 sequences and most-parsimonious VDJ recombination scenarios were assigned using the TCRdist pipeline. In a later analysis, every TCR beta chain was defined by the combination of its CDR3 amino acid sequence and its V-gene family, and reads without a unique V-gene family were dropped. In a later analysis, some 600 highly shared, low-generation-probability nucleotide sequences were removed to address suspected cross-contamination and a sequencing artifact. In a later analysis, a clonal expansion index for each public chain was calculated from normalized within-repertoire ranks of inferred template counts. A later analysis computed generation probabilities with a VDJ recombination model fitted to out-of-frame rearrangements, and checked the results against IGoR. A later analysis scored TCR-TCR, TCR-HLA and TCR-CMV co-occurrence with hypergeometric tests, applying a repertoire-size bias correction to TCR pairs. To estimate false discovery rates, a later analysis permuted the HLA or CMV assignments 20 times. In a later analysis, co-occurring TCRs were grouped using DBSCAN, with TCRdist sequence similarity added in when clustering inside HLA-allele-positive subsets. Repertoires with fewer than 30,000 or more than 120,000 public chains were left out of co-occurrence clustering, as were about 5 repertoires with anomalous nucleotide sharing. The table was pulled from immuneACCESS by TCRdb, which kept in-frame rearrangements only. Such tables lose some clones; where checked, under half of the loss comes from unresolved V genes, and the rest has no known cause. V, J and clone size are taken as reported in that table, and D and trimming were inferred from the DNA itself. Across this sample there are over 150,000 clones, with about three quarters seen only once. The ten largest clonotypes hold 3% to 4.5% of the sample.

On this clone: There is no known antigen for this receptor. Base qualities are missing; no much larger clone stands one base away.

Spanning cysteine to phenylalanine, the CDR3 consists of 16 amino acids. Only the CDR3 part of the read is kept: 48 bases, read in frame from the first base. CDR1 MDHEN and CDR2 SYDVKM were looked up in the germline V gene. After removal of 5 bases from V and 4 bases from J, the junction retains 7 bases not matched to a gene. The rearranged chain carries TRBV28 and TRBJ2-7; TRBD2 agrees with 14 junctional bases. The sequence came from a woman aged 55-75 years in good health and CMV-seropositive. The sample was PBMCs. The CDR3 protein: CASSPPGLAGGYEQYF. Read as DNA, the sequence is TGTGCCAGCAGTCCACCCGGACTAGCGGGGGGTTACGAGCAGTACTTC.